The 32 T cell receptor beta chains below all came from one sample that was sequenced in a study of T cells in Graves' hyperthyroidism and ophthalmopathy. RNA transcripts provided the source from which TCR beta CDR3 regions were amplified. A first-round RT-PCR of the TCR CDR3 used the HTBI primer set. TCRdb fed the multiplex PCR reads into MiXCR, producing one record per CDR3 protein. This sample has roughly 710,000 distinct CDR3 sequences, with over 35% found just once. The sequenced sample was blood. The receptors were gathered from a woman aged 40 to 50 with Graves' hyperthyroidism.

This clonotype was seen once. This rearrangement joins TRBV7-2 to TRBJ2-5, with D perhaps assigned TRBD1 or TRBD2 (5 bases each). This CDR3 comprises 14 residues. The V gene lost 5 bases and the J gene lost 4 bases, with 14 bases spanning the gap. From germline, CDR1 is SGHTA and CDR2 FQGNSA. As DNA, the CDR3 is TGTGCCAGCAGCCAAGTTGGGGGTATAGAGACCCAGTACTTC. This encodes CASSQVGGIETQYF.

This clonotype was seen at least ten times. The chain combines TRBV7-9 with TRBJ1-1, with TRBD1 as a possible D gene (6 bases). Germline loops: CDR1 SEHNR, CDR2 FQNEAQ (reference sequence). With 1 base removed from V and 10 bases from J, the gap between germline ends came to 19 bases. This CDR3 has 15 amino acids. The CDR3 reads CASSLVREGGSRAFF. DNA for the CDR3: TGTGCCAGCAGCTTAGTGAGGGAAGGGGGTTCGAGAGCTTTCTTT.

The J gene is TRBJ1-5, the V gene TRBV5-1; TRBD1 matches 7 bases. This CDR3 has 22 amino acids. Looked up from germline, CDR1 is SGHRS and CDR2 is YFSETQ. Trimming removed 4 bases from V and 13 bases from J; junction bases left unmatched: 38. CDR3 residues: CASSLTGNTGELSTFSLMAQHF. CDR3 nucleotide sequence: TGCGCCAGCAGCCTGACAGGGAACACCGGGGAGCTGTCCACTTTCTCACTGATGGCACAGCATTTT.

The chain has TRBV7-3 and TRBJ2-7, with D possibly being TRBD1 or TRBD2 (5 bases each). V was shortened by 2 bases and J by 3 bases, with 11 bases between the two germline ends. Germline V gene lookup returns CDR1 SGHTA and CDR2 FQGTGA. The CDR3 runs 14 residues. The CDR3 here is CASSLYRDGYEQYF. The CDR3 DNA follows: TGTGCCAGCAGCTTATATCGGGACGGCTACGAGCAGTACTTC.

This clonotype was picked up a small number of times. The chain combines TRBV10-3 with TRBJ2-3; 7 nucleotides match TRBD2. The length of the CDR3 is 15 residues. The trim removed 10 bases at V and 0 bases at J, leaving 10 bases unmatched. Germline V gene data show CDR1 as ENHRY and CDR2 as SYGVKD. CDR3 region: CATFQAGTSTDTQYF. CDR3 DNA sequence: TGTGCCACCTTCCAAGCGGGAACCAGCACAGATACGCAGTATTTT.

In this sample, this clonotype turned up many times. The chain links TRBV11-3 to TRBJ1-1; D remains unclear. This CDR3 comprises 11 residues. Germline CDR1 is SGHNT and CDR2 is YENEEA. Between the trimmed V and J ends, which lost 4 bases and 4 bases, there was a span of 4 bases. The CDR3 DNA follows: TGTGCCAGCAGCTCGCCCACTGAAGCTTTCTTT. The encoded protein is CASSSPTEAFF.

V is TRBV9 and J is TRBJ1-1; the D is unclear. Trimming removed 4 bases from V and 0 bases from J, with 10 bases in between. The CDR3 sequence is 14 residues long. Per the germline V gene, CDR1 is SGDLS and CDR2 is YYNGEE. The CDR3 DNA is TGTGCCAGCAGCCAGATTCAACTGAACACTGAAGCTTTCTTT. Translating gives CASSQIQLNTEAFF.

This clonotype has ten or more counts. The chain couples TRBV12-3 or TRBV12-4 to TRBJ2-7, with D perhaps matching TRBD1 (5 bases). The V end was cut by 6 bases, the J end by 4 bases, with 13 bases between. The CDR3 length is 13 residues. CDR3 nucleotide sequence: TGTGCCAGCAGCGAACGACACAGGTACGAGCAGTACTTC. Its translation is CASSERHRYEQYF.

In this sample, this clonotype turned up many times. The J gene is TRBJ1-2, the V gene TRBV6-5; 7 bases agree with TRBD1. Germline-derived CDR1 and CDR2 are MNHEY and SVGAGI. The CDR3 has 13 residues. With V trimmed by 6 bases and J by 7 bases, 8 bases remained unmatched. Here the CDR3 reads CASSPGGFGGYTF. Here the CDR3 DNA reads TGTGCCAGCAGCCCAGGGGGGTTCGGTGGCTACACCTTC.

Comments on this clonotype: One junction end disagrees with the germline gene, perhaps due to a read error. This chain connects TRBV6-5 to TRBJ2-6; the D gene could be TRBD1 or TRBD2 (6 bases each). Per the germline V gene, CDR1 is MNHEY and CDR2 is SVGAGI. There are 10 residues in the CDR3. The CDR3 sequence is CASKDRREAF. For the CDR3, the DNA is TGTGCCAGCAAGGACAGAAGGGAGGCTTTC.

V and J are TRBV6-5 and TRBJ2-5, with D unresolved. CDR3 length: 15 amino acids. Trimming shortened V by 7 bases and J by 5 bases, and 20 bases separated the two germline ends. In germline, CDR1 is MNHEY, CDR2 SVGAGI. The CDR3 here is CASTYSWGIRETQYF. The CDR3 DNA follows: TGTGCCAGCACCTACTCTTGGGGAATCAGGGAGACCCAGTACTTC.

CDR3 bases: TGTGCCCTCGGACGGGATGGCTACACCTTC. Translated: CALGRDGYTF. V gene TRBV10-3 combines with J gene TRBJ1-2; the D is unclear. The germline V gene has CDR1 ENHRY and CDR2 SYGVKD. The CDR3 totals 10 residues. With 11 bases removed from V and 6 bases from J, the gap between germline ends came to 10 bases.

This clonotype was recorded a few times. The chain recombines TRBV10-3 with TRBJ1-1, with 9 bases identical to TRBD1. The germline CDR1 and CDR2 sequences are ENHRY and SYGVKD. The CDR3 spans 12 residues. V trimming: 10 bases; J trimming: 4 bases; junction bases outside the gene matches: 4. CDR3 in DNA: TGTGCCACCCGGGACAGGGCCACTGAAGCTTTCTTT. Translation gives CATRDRATEAFF.

The CDR3 protein is CSVDDGGRGTGELFF. As DNA, the CDR3 is TGCAGCGTTGACGACGGGGGCAGGGGCACCGGGGAGCTGTTTTTT. The J gene is TRBJ2-2, the V gene TRBV29-1; TRBD1 or TRBD2 may be the D gene (6 bases each). The V and J ends lost 3 bases and 4 bases respectively, with 15 bases between them. CDR1 and CDR2 from the germline V gene are SQVTM and ANQGSEA. This CDR3 comprises 15 residues.

This clonotype was detected many times. The genes are TRBV5-8 and TRBJ1-6; 9 bases map to TRBD1. The CDR3 is made up of 14 amino acids. V lost 4 bases and J lost 9; bases outside the gene matches: 5. Germline CDR1 reads SGHTS; CDR2 reads YDEGEE. CDR3 residues: CASSVDRGPSPLHF. CDR3 coding DNA: TGTGCCAGCAGCGTGGACAGGGGACCTTCACCCCTCCACTTT.

This clonotype came up a few times. This chain joins TRBV20-1 and TRBJ1-2, with TRBD1 matching over 9 bases. Germline assignment: CDR1 DFQATT and CDR2 SNEGSKA (reference sequence). The J segment lost 1 base and the V segment lost 4 bases, leaving 10 bases of the junction unmatched. This CDR3 contains 16 residues. CDR3 bases: TGCAGTGCTAAACGGACAGGGGTCGGGTTTAACTATGGCTACACCTTC. Translated: CSAKRTGVGFNYGYTF.

Regarding this clonotype: A much bigger clone sits one base away, suggesting this may be a read error. The V call is TRBV2, the J call TRBJ1-3; D is unresolved. Trimming pared 11 bases from V and 4 bases from J, leaving 15 bases between. The length of the CDR3 is 13 residues. Germline loops: CDR1 SNHLY, CDR2 FYNNEI. The CDR3 is CAGIGREGNTIYF. CDR3 DNA sequence: TGTGCCGGCATCGGGAGGGAAGGAAACACCATATATTTT.

The chain is built from TRBV28 and TRBJ1-4, with D hard to call. Deletions cut 8 bases from V and 8 bases from J, with 12 bases between. Germline CDR1 and CDR2: MDHEN and SYDVKM. The CDR3 is 12 amino acids. The CDR3 here is CASGYSGEKLFF. CDR3 DNA sequence: TGTGCCAGCGGGTACAGCGGCGAAAAACTGTTTTTT.

This clonotype appeared many times. This chain uses TRBV29-1 with TRBJ2-5; the D gene is possibly TRBD1 (6 bases). CDR3 length: 13 residues. The V gene's germline CDR1 is SQVTM and CDR2 ANQGSEA. Trimming pared 2 bases from V and 5 bases from J, leaving 12 bases between. CDR3 sequence (DNA): TGCAGCGTTGAACCACAGGGCCCGGAGACCCAGTACTTC. Translated, it gives CSVEPQGPETQYF.

This clonotype appeared a few times. Just one base apart from a much larger clone, this may be a read error. The rearrangement links TRBV11-1 to TRBJ2-5, with TRBD2 as a possible D gene (6 bases). Germline-derived CDR1 and CDR2 are SGHAT and FQDESV (reference sequence). V dropped 6 bases and J dropped 0 bases, with 8 bases sitting between them. The CDR3 covers 13 residues. CDR3 nucleotide sequence: TGTGCCAGCAGATGGGACTACCAAGAGACCCAGTACTTC. Translating it yields CASRWDYQETQYF.

This clonotype was detected a few times. The chain combines TRBV2 with TRBJ1-5, with 7 bases that match TRBD1. This CDR3 comprises 19 residues. With 6 bases clipped from V and 0 bases from J, the junction kept 17 bases outside the gene matches. Germline V gives CDR1 SNHLY, CDR2 FYNNEI. CDR3 amino acids: CASSVNSGQLSFSNQPQHF. For the CDR3, the DNA is TGTGCCAGCAGCGTTAACTCGGGACAGCTTTCTTTTAGCAATCAGCCCCAGCATTTT.

This clonotype was observed at least ten times. The chain links TRBV20-1 to TRBJ2-7; D uncertain. The CDR3 runs to 12 residues. Between the trimmed V and J ends, which lost 6 bases and 1 base, there was a span of 10 bases. Germline CDR1 DFQATT, CDR2 SNEGSKA (reference sequence). This chain's CDR3 is CSALLASYEQYF. The CDR3 DNA sequence: TGCAGTGCCCTTTTGGCGTCCTACGAGCAGTACTTC.

This clonotype was counted a few times. The chain uses TRBV12-3 or TRBV12-4 and TRBJ1-4; perhaps TRBD1 as D (6 bases). V lost 1 base, J lost 7 bases, and 10 bases lay in between. The CDR3 length is 14 residues. CDR3 region: CASSLGTGFEKLFF. In nucleotides, the CDR3 is TGTGCCAGCAGTTTAGGAACAGGGTTTGAAAAACTGTTTTTT.

In its sample, this clonotype was seen a few times. V gene TRBV7-3 combines with J gene TRBJ2-7; the match to TRBD1 covers 7 bases. CDR3 size: 17 residues. From germline, CDR1 is SGHTA and CDR2 FQGTGA. The junction had 12 bases not matched to a gene; V was cut back by 3 bases and J by 1 base. Here the CDR3 DNA reads TGTGCCAGCAGCTTGGACGGTAGGGGGACAGAATCCTACGAGCAGTACTTC. It encodes CASSLDGRGTESYEQYF.

V gene TRBV20-1 combines with J gene TRBJ1-4, with D tentatively TRBD1 (5 bases). The V end was cut by 5 bases, the J end by 14 bases, with 15 bases between. The CDR3 runs to 11 residues. CDR1 DFQATT and CDR2 SNEGSKA come from the germline V gene (reference sequence). The CDR3, as DNA: TGCAGTGCTGGGGACGGGAAAGAGCTGTTTTTT. Translated: CSAGDGKELFF.

In this sample, this clonotype turned up a few times. The V and J genes are TRBV12-3 or TRBV12-4 and TRBJ2-7; 9 bases agree with TRBD1. The CDR3 contains 14 residues. The junction had 8 bases not matched to a gene; V was cut back by 6 bases and J by 5 bases. Here the CDR3 reads CASSRRTGENEQYF. As DNA, the CDR3 is TGTGCCAGCAGCCGAAGGACAGGGGAAAACGAGCAGTACTTC.

The rearrangement uses TRBV4-2 and TRBJ1-1; 7 bases match TRBD1. There are 16 residues in the CDR3. The germline V gene encodes CDR1 LGHNA and CDR2 YNFKEQ. Trimming cost V 4 bases and J 5 bases; bases outside gene matches: 13. CDR3 bases: TGTGCCAGCAGCCGGGGGACAGTCGGGGGTGGGACTGAAGCTTTCTTT. This sequence encodes CASSRGTVGGGTEAFF.

As for this clonotype: At one end the junction does not follow the germline gene, possibly because of a read error. The chain uses TRBV24-1 and TRBJ1-2; TRBD1 matches at 9 bases. Germline V gene sequence: CDR1 KGHDR, CDR2 SFDVKD. The CDR3 length is 14 residues. For the CDR3, the DNA is TGTGCCGCCAGCTTGTCGACAGGGGGCTATGGCTACACCTTC. This translates into CAASLSTGGYGYTF.

V gene TRBV29-1 combines with J gene TRBJ1-4, with D unclear. Trimming removed 7 bases at V and 5 bases at J, with 17 bases between. In germline, CDR1 is SQVTM, CDR2 ANQGSEA. The CDR3 length is 14 residues. CDR3 loop: CSASGWAVNEKLFF. The CDR3 DNA sequence: TGCAGCGCGAGCGGATGGGCGGTGAATGAAAAACTGTTTTTT.

The sample holds many counts of this clonotype. This chain connects TRBV4-3 to TRBJ1-6; TRBD1 aligns across 8 bases. CDR1 and CDR2 (germline): LGHNA, YSLEER. V lost 1 base and J lost 9; bases outside the gene matches: 8. This CDR3 spans 16 amino acids. In nucleotides, the CDR3 is TGCGCCAGCAGCCAAGCAGTGGGGACAGGACTTTCACCCCTCCACTTT. The encoded protein is CASSQAVGTGLSPLHF.

The chain links TRBV6-5 to TRBJ2-5, with 7 nucleotides matching TRBD1. The CDR3 covers 16 residues. Germline-derived CDR1 and CDR2 are MNHEY and SVGAGI. V was pared by 6 bases and J by 5 bases, with 15 bases of the junction left unmatched. CDR3 nucleotides: TGTGCCAGCAGAATATCCACAGGGGCCCCCCGGGAGACCCAGTACTTC. Protein sequence: CASRISTGAPRETQYF.

This clonotype was detected ten times or more. The rearrangement joins TRBV5-4 to TRBJ1-6; TRBD1 might be the D (6 bases). The length of the CDR3 is 16 residues. Germline CDR1 is SGHNT and CDR2 is YYREEE (reference sequence). V was shortened by 1 base and J by 5 bases, with 13 bases between the two germline ends. In nucleotides, the CDR3 is TGTGCCAGCAGCTTGAGTACAGGGAAGCATAATTCACCCCTCCACTTT. Its protein product is CASSLSTGKHNSPLHF.